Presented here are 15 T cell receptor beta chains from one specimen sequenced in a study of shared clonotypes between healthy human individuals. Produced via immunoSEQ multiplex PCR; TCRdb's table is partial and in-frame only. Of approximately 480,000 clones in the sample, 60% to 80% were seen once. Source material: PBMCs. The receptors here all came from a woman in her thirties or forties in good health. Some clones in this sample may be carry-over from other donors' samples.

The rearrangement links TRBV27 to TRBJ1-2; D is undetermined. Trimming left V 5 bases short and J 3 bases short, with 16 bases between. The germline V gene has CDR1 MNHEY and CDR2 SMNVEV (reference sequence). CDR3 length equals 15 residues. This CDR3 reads CASSNSDQPYYGYTF. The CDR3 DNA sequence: TGTGCCAGCAGTAACAGCGACCAACCTTACTATGGCTACACCTTC.

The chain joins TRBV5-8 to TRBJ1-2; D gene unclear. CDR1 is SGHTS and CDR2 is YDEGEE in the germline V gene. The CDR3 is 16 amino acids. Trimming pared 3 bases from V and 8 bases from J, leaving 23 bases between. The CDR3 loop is CASSSLSGTRVGGYTF. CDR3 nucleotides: TGTGCCAGCAGCTCCCTCTCGGGAACCCGAGTGGGAGGCTACACCTTC.

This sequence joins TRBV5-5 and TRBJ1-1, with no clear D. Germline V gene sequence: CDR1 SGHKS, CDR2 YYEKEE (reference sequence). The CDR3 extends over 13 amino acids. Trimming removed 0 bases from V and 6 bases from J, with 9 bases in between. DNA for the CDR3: TGTGCCAGCAGCTTGGGGGGTCGCCCTGAAGCTTTCTTT. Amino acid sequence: CASSLGGRPEAFF. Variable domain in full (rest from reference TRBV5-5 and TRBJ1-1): DAGVTQSPTHLIKTRGQQVTLRCSPISGHKSVSWYQQVLGQGPQFIFQYYEKEERGRGNFPDRFSARQFPNYSSELNVNALLLGDSALYLCASSLGGRPEAFFGQGTRLTVV.

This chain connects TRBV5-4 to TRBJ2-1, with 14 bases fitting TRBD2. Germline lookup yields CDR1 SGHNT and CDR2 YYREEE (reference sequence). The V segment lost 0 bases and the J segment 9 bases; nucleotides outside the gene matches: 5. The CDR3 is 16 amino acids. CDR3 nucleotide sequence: TGTGCCAGCAGCTTGGCCGGGACTAGCGGGAGCGGTGAGCAGTTCTTC. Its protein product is CASSLAGTSGSGEQFF.

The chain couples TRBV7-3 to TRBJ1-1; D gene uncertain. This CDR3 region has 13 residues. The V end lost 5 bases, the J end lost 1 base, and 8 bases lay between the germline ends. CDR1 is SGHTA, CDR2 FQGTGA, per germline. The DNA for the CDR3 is TGTGCCAGCAGCGCCTCACGGAACACTGAAGCTTTCTTT. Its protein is CASSASRNTEAFF.

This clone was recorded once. The CDR3 here is CASSQSRTGANQPQHF. The DNA for the CDR3 is TGCGCCAGCAGTCAATCGAGGACAGGGGCCAATCAGCCCCAGCATTTT. The rearrangement uses TRBV23-1 and TRBJ1-5, with 9 bases that match TRBD1. TRBV23-1 is classed as an ORF, of uncertain function. Germline trimming cut 0 bases from V and 3 bases from J; bases unmatched to any gene: 3. This CDR3 contains 16 residues.

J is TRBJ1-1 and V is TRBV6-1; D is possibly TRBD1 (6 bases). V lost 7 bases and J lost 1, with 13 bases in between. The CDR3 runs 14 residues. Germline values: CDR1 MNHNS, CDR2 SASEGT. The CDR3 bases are TGTGCCAGCAATATGAGGGGGGGGAACACTGAAGCTTTCTTT. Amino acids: CASNMRGGNTEAFF.

CDR3 in amino acids: CASSSRTSGRGNEQFF. CDR3 nucleotides: TGTGCCAGCAGCTCTCGGACTAGCGGGAGGGGTAATGAGCAGTTCTTC. The chain is built from TRBV11-1 and TRBJ2-1, with 15 bases matching TRBD2. Germline V lookup: CDR1 SGHAT, CDR2 FQDESV (reference sequence). The CDR3 length is 16 residues. V was pared by 4 bases and J by 7 bases, with 5 bases of the junction left unmatched.

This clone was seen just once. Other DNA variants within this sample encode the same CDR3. CDR3 amino acids: CASSPDGGSGNTIYF. CDR3 nucleotide sequence: TGTGCCAGCTCACCCGACGGGGGATCTGGAAACACCATATATTTT. This chain uses TRBV18 with TRBJ1-3, with D perhaps matching TRBD1 (5 bases). This CDR3 is built from 15 residues. Germline assignment: CDR1 KGHSH and CDR2 LQKENI. The ends were cut back, 3 bases at V and 1 base at J, with 10 bases in the middle.

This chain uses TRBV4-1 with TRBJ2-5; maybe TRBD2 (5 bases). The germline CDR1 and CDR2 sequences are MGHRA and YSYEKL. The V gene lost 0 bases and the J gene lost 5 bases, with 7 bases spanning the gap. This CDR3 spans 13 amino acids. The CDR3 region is CASSQDRRETQYF. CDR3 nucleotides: TGCGCCAGCAGCCAAGATCGGAGGGAGACCCAGTACTTC.

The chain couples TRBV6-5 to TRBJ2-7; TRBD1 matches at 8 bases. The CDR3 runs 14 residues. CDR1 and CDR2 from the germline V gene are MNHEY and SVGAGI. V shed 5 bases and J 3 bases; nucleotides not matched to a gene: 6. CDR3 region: CASSETGTGYEQYF. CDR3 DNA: TGTGCCAGCAGTGAGACCGGGACAGGCTACGAGCAGTACTTC.

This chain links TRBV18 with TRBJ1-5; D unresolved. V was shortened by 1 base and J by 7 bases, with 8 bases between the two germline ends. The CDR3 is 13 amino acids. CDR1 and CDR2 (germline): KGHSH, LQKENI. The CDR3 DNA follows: TGTGCCAGCTCACCACAAAGAGAGCAGCCCCAGCATTTT. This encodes CASSPQREQPQHF.

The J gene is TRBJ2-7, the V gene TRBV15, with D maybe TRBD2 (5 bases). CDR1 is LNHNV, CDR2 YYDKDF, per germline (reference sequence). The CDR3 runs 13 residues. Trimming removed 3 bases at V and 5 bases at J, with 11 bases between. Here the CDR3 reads CATSRVLVNEQYF. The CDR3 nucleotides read TGTGCCACCAGCAGGGTACTAGTTAACGAGCAGTACTTC.

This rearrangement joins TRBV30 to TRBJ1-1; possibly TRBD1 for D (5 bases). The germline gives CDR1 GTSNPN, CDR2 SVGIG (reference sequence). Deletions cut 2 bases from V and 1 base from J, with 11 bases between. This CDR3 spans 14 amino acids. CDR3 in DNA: TGTGCCTGGAGTCCGGGGCTCCCGAACACTGAAGCTTTCTTT. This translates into CAWSPGLPNTEAFF.

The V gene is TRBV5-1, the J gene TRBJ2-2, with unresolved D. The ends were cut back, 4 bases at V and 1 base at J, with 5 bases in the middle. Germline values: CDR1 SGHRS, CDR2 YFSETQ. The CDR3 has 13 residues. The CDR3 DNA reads TGCGCCAGCAGCGTCCAGAACACCGGGGAGCTGTTTTTT. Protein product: CASSVQNTGELFF.